This paragraph covers one T cell receptor (beta chain) sequence. Its matching antigen is unknown. Using viral peptide pools, the ViraFEST assay grew out antigen-specific CD4+ T cells prior to sequencing. Researchers isolated CD4+ T cells once approximately eleven days of culture had elapsed. Vaccine recipients had no previous SARS-CoV-2 infection; their nucleocapsid antibodies were negative. Wells each received 2 million to 2.5 million PBMC, cultured with approximately 9.1 IU/ml IL-2 and roughly 9.4 ug/ml peptides. At days 3 and 7, half of the medium was exchanged for IL-2 medium. The CDR3 sequence is 16 residues long. Germline V lookup: CDR1 KGHSH, CDR2 LQKENI. V lost 5 bases to trimming and J lost 0 bases, with 14 bases between them. This record comes from a study of vaccination effects on CD4 cells after COVID-19. Generated by immunoSEQ multiplex PCR, the TCRdb table keeps only in-frame clones and is missing some. The sample comprises about 48,000 clones, about four fifths of which are singletons, and less than 7.5% rests with the top ten.

Study-level points and caveats: Vaccine- and infection-induced clones showed marked clonal contraction late following vaccination. Convalescent patients were scarce in the study, and it lacked early post-infection timepoints.

The V gene is TRBV18, the J gene TRBJ2-1, with D possibly matching TRBD2 (7 bases). Sequenced material: CD4+ T cells from PBMCs cultured with HCoV-OC43 spike peptides, taken before COVID-19 vaccination. The subset: HCoV-OC43 spike overlapping peptide pool stimulation. This receptor was taken from a human donor who received a COVID-19 vaccine. The CDR3 sequence: CASSGGGGSSYNEQFF. In DNA form, the CDR3 reads TGTGCCAGCTCAGGAGGGGGGGGCTCCTCCTACAATGAGCAGTTCTTC.